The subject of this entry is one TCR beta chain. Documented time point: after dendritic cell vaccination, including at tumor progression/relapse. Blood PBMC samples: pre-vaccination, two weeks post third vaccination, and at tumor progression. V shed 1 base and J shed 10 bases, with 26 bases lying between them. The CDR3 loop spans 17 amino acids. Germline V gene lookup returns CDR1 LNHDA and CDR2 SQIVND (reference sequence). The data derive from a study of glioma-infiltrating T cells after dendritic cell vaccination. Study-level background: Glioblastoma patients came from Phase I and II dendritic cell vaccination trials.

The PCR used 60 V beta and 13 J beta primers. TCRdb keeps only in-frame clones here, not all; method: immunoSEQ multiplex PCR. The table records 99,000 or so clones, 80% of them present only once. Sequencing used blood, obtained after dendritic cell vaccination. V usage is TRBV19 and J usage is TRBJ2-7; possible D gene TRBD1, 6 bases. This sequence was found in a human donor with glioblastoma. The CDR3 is CASSIGTQQGSSLDQYF. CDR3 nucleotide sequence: TGTGCCAGTAGTATAGGAACCCAACAGGGTTCATCGCTCGATCAGTACTTC.